This T cell receptor (beta chain) was found in a study of human T cells and chemical hapten exposure. The overall study: Sensitization used 2% DPC on about 2 cm by about 2 cm upper inner arm skin.

General study results and limits: Expanded TCRs showed more large CDR3 clusters than pre-sensitization or healthy control sets. Sensitizing to DPC left TCRs with a frequency above 1 in 1000 unaltered.

Described time point: patch test 1, 2 weeks after DPC sensitization. Noted treatment: therapeutic diphenylcyclopropenone sensitization with weekly scalp DPC. Venepuncture was done earlier than the placement of each patch test. This clonotype appeared many times. Its antigen is undetermined. Germline assignment: CDR1 SGHAT and CDR2 FQNNGV. The CDR3 has 15 residues. The V gene end was trimmed by 6 bases and the J gene end by 0 bases; junction bases not matched to a gene: 4. From the RACE reads, TCRdb called clonotypes with MiXCR, one entry per CDR3 protein. Among around 380,000 distinct CDR3 sequences listed, nearly 5% were seen once.

The chain combines TRBV11-2 with TRBJ2-5, with TRBD2 identical over 10 bases. The specimen comprised whole blood, sampled in connection with sensitization to the hapten diphenylcyclopropenone (DPC). The receptor comes from a woman aged 50 to 65 with alopecia areata. Some clones in this sample may be carry-over from other donors' samples. The CDR3 sequence is CASRPGLANQETQYF. The CDR3 nucleotides read TGTGCCAGCAGACCGGGACTAGCGAACCAAGAGACCCAGTACTTC.